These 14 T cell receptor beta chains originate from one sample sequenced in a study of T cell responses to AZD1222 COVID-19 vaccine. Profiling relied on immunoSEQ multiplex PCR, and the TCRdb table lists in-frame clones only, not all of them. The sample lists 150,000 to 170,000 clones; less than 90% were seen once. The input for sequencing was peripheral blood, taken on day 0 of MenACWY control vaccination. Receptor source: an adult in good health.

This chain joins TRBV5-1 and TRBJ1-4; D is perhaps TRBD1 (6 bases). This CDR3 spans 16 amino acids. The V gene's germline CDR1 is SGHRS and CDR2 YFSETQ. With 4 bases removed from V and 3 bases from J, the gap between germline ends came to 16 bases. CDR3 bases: TGCGCCAGCAGCCCGGAGAGGGGGATATCTAATGAAAAACTGTTTTTT. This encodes CASSPERGISNEKLFF.

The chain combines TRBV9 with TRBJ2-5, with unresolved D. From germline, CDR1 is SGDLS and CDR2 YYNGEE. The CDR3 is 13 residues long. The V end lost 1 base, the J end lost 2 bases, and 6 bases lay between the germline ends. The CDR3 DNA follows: TGTGCCAGCAGCGTATACTCTCAAGAGACCCAGTACTTC. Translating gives CASSVYSQETQYF.

The CDR3 loop is CASSVQGANTEAFF. In DNA, the CDR3 is TGTGCCAGCAGTGTCCAGGGGGCCAACACTGAAGCTTTCTTT. This chain connects TRBV2 to TRBJ1-1, with TRBD1 matching over 8 bases. Germline V gene lookup returns CDR1 SNHLY and CDR2 FYNNEI. This CDR3 comprises 14 residues. V trimming: 4 bases; J trimming: 2 bases; junction bases outside the gene matches: 3.

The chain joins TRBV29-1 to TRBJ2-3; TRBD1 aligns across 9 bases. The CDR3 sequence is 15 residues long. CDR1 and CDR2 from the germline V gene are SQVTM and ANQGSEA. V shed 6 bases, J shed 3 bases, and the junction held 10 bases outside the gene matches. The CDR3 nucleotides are TGCAGCGTGGGACAGGGTTGGGGGATGACAGATACGCAGTATTTT. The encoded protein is CSVGQGWGMTDTQYF.

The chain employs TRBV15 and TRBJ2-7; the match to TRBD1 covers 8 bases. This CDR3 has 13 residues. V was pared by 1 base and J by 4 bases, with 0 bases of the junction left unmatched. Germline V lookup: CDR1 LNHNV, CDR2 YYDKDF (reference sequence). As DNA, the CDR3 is TGTGCCACCAGCAGAGGGACAGGGTACGAGCAGTACGTC. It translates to CATSRGTGYEQYV.

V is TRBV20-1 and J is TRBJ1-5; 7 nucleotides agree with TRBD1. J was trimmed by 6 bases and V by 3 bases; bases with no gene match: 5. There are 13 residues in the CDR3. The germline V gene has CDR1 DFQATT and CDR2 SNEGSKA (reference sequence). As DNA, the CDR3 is TGCAGTGCTAGTGACCGGACAGGTCAGCCCCAGCATTTT. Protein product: CSASDRTGQPQHF.

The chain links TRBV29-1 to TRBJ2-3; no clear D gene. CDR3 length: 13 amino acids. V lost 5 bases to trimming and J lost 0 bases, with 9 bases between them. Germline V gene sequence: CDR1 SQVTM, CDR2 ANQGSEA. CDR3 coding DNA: TGCAGCGTTCCAGGCGGTAGCACAGATACGCAGTATTTT. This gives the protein CSVPGGSTDTQYF.

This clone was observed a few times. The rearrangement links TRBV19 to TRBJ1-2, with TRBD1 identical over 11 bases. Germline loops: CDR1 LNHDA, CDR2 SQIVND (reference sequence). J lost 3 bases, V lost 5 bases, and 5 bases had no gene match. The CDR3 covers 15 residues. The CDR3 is CASSQRGQGDYGYTF. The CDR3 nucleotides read TGTGCCAGTAGTCAAAGGGGACAGGGGGACTATGGCTACACCTTC.

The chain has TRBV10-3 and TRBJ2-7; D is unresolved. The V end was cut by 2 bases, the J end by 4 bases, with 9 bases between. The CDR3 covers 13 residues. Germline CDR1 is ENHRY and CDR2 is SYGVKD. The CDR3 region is CAISETDVYEQYV. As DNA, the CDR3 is TGTGCCATCAGTGAGACGGACGTTTACGAGCAGTACGTC.

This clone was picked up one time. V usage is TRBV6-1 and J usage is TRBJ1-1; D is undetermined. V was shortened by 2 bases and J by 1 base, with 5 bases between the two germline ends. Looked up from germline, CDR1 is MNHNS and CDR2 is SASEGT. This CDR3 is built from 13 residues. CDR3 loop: CASSERANTEAFF. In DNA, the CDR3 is TGTGCCAGCAGTGAACGGGCGAACACTGAAGCTTTCTTT.

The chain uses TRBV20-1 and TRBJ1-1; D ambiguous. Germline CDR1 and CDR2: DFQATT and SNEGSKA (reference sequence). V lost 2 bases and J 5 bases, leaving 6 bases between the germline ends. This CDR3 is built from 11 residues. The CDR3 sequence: CSARRRTEAFF. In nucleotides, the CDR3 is TGCAGTGCTAGACGCCGAACTGAAGCTTTCTTT.

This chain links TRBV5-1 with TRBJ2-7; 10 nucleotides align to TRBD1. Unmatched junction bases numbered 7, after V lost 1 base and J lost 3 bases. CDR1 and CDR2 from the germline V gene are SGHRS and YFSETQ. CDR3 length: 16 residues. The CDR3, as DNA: TGCGCCAGCAGCTTGAGCTGGGACAGGGGAATCTACGAGCAGTACTTC. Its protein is CASSLSWDRGIYEQYF.

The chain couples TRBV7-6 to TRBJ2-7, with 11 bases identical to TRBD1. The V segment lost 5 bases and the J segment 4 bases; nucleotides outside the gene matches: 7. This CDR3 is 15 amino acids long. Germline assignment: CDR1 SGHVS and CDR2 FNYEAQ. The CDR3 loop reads CASSPTGTGGYEQYF. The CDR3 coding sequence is TGTGCCAGCAGCCCCACGGGGACAGGGGGGTACGAGCAGTACTTC.

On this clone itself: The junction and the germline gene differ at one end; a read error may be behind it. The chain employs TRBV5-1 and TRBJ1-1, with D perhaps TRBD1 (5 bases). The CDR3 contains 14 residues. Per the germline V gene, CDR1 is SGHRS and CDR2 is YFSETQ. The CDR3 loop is CASSENGAHTDAFF. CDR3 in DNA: TGCGCCAGCAGCGAGAATGGGGCCCACACTGATGCTTTCTTT.